This T cell receptor (beta chain) was found in a study of beta chain features in type 1 diabetes. Study findings and constraints: TCRB CDR3 length was moderately but significantly reduced in all four CD4+ subsets of Type 1 diabetes patients.

Turning to this clone: Its antigen is not known.

Germline V lookup: CDR1 SGHVS, CDR2 FNYEAQ. The J segment lost 7 bases and the V segment lost 1 base, leaving 8 bases of the junction unmatched. The CDR3 length is 16 residues. Blood was collected once per donor into heparin, averaging about 120 mL. Sorting based on CD45RO/CCR7/CD25/CD127/CD95/CD27 separated CD4+ naive, central memory, regulatory and stem cell-like memory cells. Reverse transcribing all isolated RNA meant expressed TCRB transcripts were sequenced. Libraries were prepared by immunoSEQ multiplex PCR; TCRdb keeps only in-frame clonotypes and omits some of them. Here the sample spans approximately 260,000 clones, 20% to 25% being singletons.

The clonotype comes from a woman aged 25 to 45 with type 1 diabetes. The sequencing input was naive CD4+ T cells from blood. This chain links TRBV7-6 with TRBJ2-5; 11 bases match TRBD2. CDR3: CASSLGSLAGEGTQYF. The DNA of the CDR3 is TGTGCCAGCAGCTTAGGGTCACTAGCGGGAGAAGGGACCCAGTACTTC.